These T cell receptor beta chains were read from a single sample in a study of OX40 agonist ivuxolimab in advanced cancers. Produced via immunoSEQ multiplex PCR; TCRdb's table is partial and in-frame only. The sample consists of tens of thousands of clones, nearly 85% of them appearing once. This material consisted of CD4+ or CD8+ T cells sorted from blood, taken in a trial of the OX40 agonist ivuxolimab. These receptors were collected from an adult with an advanced solid tumor such as melanoma, head and neck, liver or kidney cancer. CDR3s include the opening cysteine and the closing phenylalanine or tryptophan. A D gene is named only where the DNA matches it firmly. Size values are once, few and many counts, or a class for expanded clones, and some rows have none.

clone_size | j_call | d_call | v_call | cdr3_nt | cdr3_aa
. | TRBJ1-1 | . | TRBV7-6 | TGTGCCAGCAGCTTAGATCCGGGGATGTCGGCTTTCTTT | CASSLDPGMSAFF
. | TRBJ2-2 | TRBD1 | TRBV7-9 | TGTGCCAGCAGCACCGGACAGGGGGCCACCGGGGAGCTGTTTTTT | CASSTGQGATGELFF
. | TRBJ1-4 | . | TRBV5-1 | TGCGCCAGCAGCTTTACCGACAGGCGTAATGAAAAACTGTTTTTT | CASSFTDRRNEKLFF
. | TRBJ2-5 | . | TRBV6-5 | TGTGCCAGCAGTTATGGGGGCGCAAACCAAGAGACCCAGTACTTC | CASSYGGANQETQYF
. | TRBJ2-5 | TRBD1 | TRBV7-2 | TGTGCCAGCAGAAATCGAGGGGGCGAGACCCAGTACTTC | CASRNRGGETQYF
. | TRBJ2-7 | . | TRBV2 | TGTGCCAGCACCCTACTCTACGAGCAGTACTTC | CASTLLYEQYF
few | TRBJ1-3 | . | TRBV7-9 | TGTGCCGGGGCCCGGGGGGCCACCGGAAACACCATATATTTT | CAGARGATGNTIYF
few | TRBJ2-7 | . | TRBV10-3 | TGTGCCATCAGTGAGTCGGCGGCTCGTCAGTACTTC | CAISESAARQYF
. | TRBJ1-2 | TRBD1 | TRBV6-5 | TGTGCCAGCAGGAAGACAGGGGGCAAGAGCTATGGCTACACCTTC | CASRKTGGKSYGYTF
. | TRBJ1-1 | . | TRBV28 | TGTGCCAGCAGCCCTCTAAGCGTCGGGGGGCATGAAGCTTTCTTT | CASSPLSVGGHEAFF
. | TRBJ2-1 | TRBD1 | TRBV7-9 | TGTGCCAGCAGCCGACAGGGGTTATCGTATGAGCAGTTCTTC | CASSRQGLSYEQFF
. | TRBJ2-5 | TRBD2 | TRBV7-8 | TGTGCCAGCAGCTGGGGGGGTAGTGACGACCAGTACTTC | CASSWGGSDDQYF
. | TRBJ2-1 | . | TRBV14 | TGTGCCAGCAGAAGGGACCCACTTAATGAGCAGTTCTTC | CASRRDPLNEQFF
. | TRBJ1-1 | . | TRBV6-5 | TGTGCCAGCAGTCAGACGACAGATGCCCCTGAAGCTTTCTTT | CASSQTTDAPEAFF
. | TRBJ1-1 | TRBD1 | TRBV5-1 | TGCGCCAGCAGCTTGGATGGACAGGGGGTAGAAGCTTTCTTT | CASSLDGQGVEAFF
. | TRBJ2-7 | . | TRBV6-5 | TGTGCCAGCAGTTACGTTTTGAGCTTCCGGGGCTACGAGCAGTACTTC | CASSYVLSFRGYEQYF
. | TRBJ1-2 | . | TRBV25-1 | TGTGCCAGCAGTAAAAACGGGGGGGTCCGCTATGGCTACACCTTC | CASSKNGGVRYGYTF
. | TRBJ1-1 | TRBD1 | TRBV27 | TGTGCCAGCAGTCTCCAGGGGGACACTGAAGCTTTCTTT | CASSLQGDTEAFF
once | TRBJ2-2 | . | TRBV28 | TGTGCCAGCAGTTTATTTTGGCGGGAGCTGTTTTTT | CASSLFWRELFF
. | TRBJ1-2 | . | TRBV6-5 | TGTGCCAGCAGTAACGGGGTTGTGTATGGCTACACCTTC | CASSNGVVYGYTF
. | TRBJ2-3 | TRBD2 | TRBV2 | TGTGCCAGCAGTGAGCTCCCATTAGCGGGAGATACGCAGTATTTT | CASSELPLAGDTQYF
. | TRBJ1-2 | TRBD1 | TRBV2 | TGTGCCAGCAGTGAAAAGGGGGCTGTAAAAGGCTACACCTTC | CASSEKGAVKGYTF
. | TRBJ1-1 | . | TRBV20-1 | TGCAGTGCTCCTGATCGGGCTGAAGCTTTCTTT | CSAPDRAEAFF
. | TRBJ2-7 | . | TRBV7-8 | TGTGCCAGCAGCTTAGACTACGAGCAGTACTTC | CASSLDYEQYF
. | TRBJ1-1 | . | TRBV7-8 | TGTGCCAGCAGCTTAGTAGGAGTGAACACTGAAGCTTTCTTT | CASSLVGVNTEAFF